What follows is one T cell receptor (beta chain) and its context. Its antigen is still unknown. The record originates from a study of CD8 T cells in ankylosing spondylitis. Notes on the study in general: Seemingly characteristic of ankylosing spondylitis blood was a TCR beta motif consisting of roughly 8 highly homologous variants.

Germline trimming cut 10 bases from V and 5 bases from J; bases unmatched to any gene: 17. Germline V gene sequence: CDR1 ENHRY, CDR2 SYGVKD. The CDR3 has 15 residues. TCRdb analysed the 5' RACE reads with MiXCR anew, one entry per CDR3 protein. The sample has 700,000 or so distinct CDR3 sequences; over 15% are singletons. V is TRBV10-3 and J is TRBJ2-7, with TRBD1 matching 7 bases. The TCR comes from a male donor with ankylosing spondylitis. Sequenced material: blood, either unsorted or a sorted T cell fraction (not recorded which). The DNA for the CDR3 is TGTGCCACAGGGGAAACAGGGGCAACCCTCCACGAGCAGTACTTC. It encodes CATGETGATLHEQYF.